These 10 T cell receptor beta chains came from one sample sequenced in a study of cytomegalovirus exposure and HLA in healthy donors. PCR employed 60 Vbeta and 13 Jbeta primers. Sequenced by immunoSEQ multiplex PCR; TCRdb stores in-frame clones only, minus some. The table includes fewer than 200,000 clones, roughly four fifths detected once. The sample consisted of PBMCs. The receptors derive from a female donor in good health and CMV-seronegative.

CDR3 DNA: TGTGCCAGCTCACCTCGGACAGGGGAGGATGGCTACACCTTC. Residues: CASSPRTGEDGYTF. The V call is TRBV18, the J call TRBJ1-2; 9 bases agree with TRBD1. V trimming: 3 bases; J trimming: 6 bases; junction bases outside the gene matches: 5. Per germline, CDR1 KGHSH and CDR2 LQKENI. This CDR3 region has 14 residues. Drawing the rest from reference TRBV18 and TRBJ1-2, the complete variable domain is NAGVMQNPRHLVRRRGQEARLRCSPMKGHSHVYWYRQLPEEGLKFMVYLQKENIIDESGMPKERFSAEFPKEGPSILRIQQVVRGDSAAYFCASSPRTGEDGYTFGSGTRLTVV.

The chain couples TRBV30 to TRBJ2-7, with D tentatively TRBD2 (5 bases). V lost 3 bases and J 6 bases, leaving 18 bases between the germline ends. This CDR3 comprises 14 residues. The germline V gene encodes CDR1 GTSNPN and CDR2 SVGIG (reference sequence). CDR3 nucleotide sequence: TGTGCCTGGAGAAAGGGTGCCTTCCGGGGCGAGCAGTACTTC. Translating gives CAWRKGAFRGEQYF.

The rearrangement uses TRBV4-3 and TRBJ2-1; TRBD2 might be the D (6 bases). CDR1 LGHNA and CDR2 YSLEER come from the germline V gene. This CDR3 has 19 residues. Trimming pared 1 base from V and 0 bases from J, leaving 19 bases between. CDR3 coding DNA: TGCGCCAGCAGCCAAGGTGGCAGGAGCGGGCCGAGCTCCTACAATGAGCAGTTCTTC. The encoded protein is CASSQGGRSGPSSYNEQFF.

The CDR3 reads CASSPTGGYEQFF. The CDR3 coding sequence is TGTGCCAGCAGCCCTACAGGGGGCTATGAGCAGTTCTTC. This chain links TRBV7-3 with TRBJ2-1, with 9 positions matching TRBD1. Germline V gene sequence: CDR1 SGHTA, CDR2 FQGTGA. The CDR3 contains 13 residues. After removal of 5 bases from V and 8 bases from J, the junction contained 4 bases not matched to a gene.

The chain has TRBV7-3 and TRBJ2-3, with a tentative D call TRBD1 (6 bases). Deletions cut 4 bases from V and 5 bases from J, with 19 bases between. Germline assignment: CDR1 SGHTA and CDR2 FQGTGA. The length of the CDR3 is 16 residues. The CDR3 nucleotides are TGTGCCAGCAGCTCACCCTTACAGGGTTCGGGAGATACGCAGTATTTT. It is translated as CASSSPLQGSGDTQYF.

The V call is TRBV6-1, the J call TRBJ2-7; a possible D gene is TRBD1 (6 bases). This CDR3 spans 14 amino acids. Germline-derived CDR1 and CDR2 are MNHNS and SASEGT. V was trimmed by 3 bases and J by 5 bases, leaving 14 bases between them. The CDR3 sequence: CASSEPGERDEQYF. CDR3 in DNA: TGTGCCAGCAGTGAGCCAGGGGAGAGGGACGAGCAGTACTTC.

This sequence joins TRBV7-2 and TRBJ2-7; a weak D match, TRBD1 (6 bases). V lost 5 bases and J 3 bases, leaving 20 bases between the germline ends. Germline CDR1 SGHTA, CDR2 FQGNSA. This CDR3 is built from 16 residues. CDR3 in DNA: TGTGCCAGCAGCCTATTCTCCGGGACAAAAATCTACGAGCAGTACTTC. Protein: CASSLFSGTKIYEQYF.

This chain uses TRBV25-1 with TRBJ1-2; D is possibly TRBD1 (5 bases). CDR3 length: 14 residues. Germline V gives CDR1 MGHDK, CDR2 SYGVNS. V gave up 7 bases and J gave up 4 bases, with 16 bases separating them. The DNA for the CDR3 is TGTGCCAGCATAGGGGCTGGGAGGGTCTATGGCTACACCTTC. It is translated as CASIGAGRVYGYTF.

Note on this clone: One end of the junction does not line up with germline, which may come from a read error. This chain uses TRBV6-1 with TRBJ2-6; tentatively, D is TRBD1 (6 bases). The CDR3 is made up of 15 amino acids. The germline V gene has CDR1 MNHNS and CDR2 SASEGT. CDR3 in DNA: TGTGCCAGCAGTGGGACAGTCTCTGGGGCCAACGGCCTGACTTTC. Protein sequence: CASSGTVSGANGLTF.

The V gene is TRBV5-4, the J gene TRBJ2-1; 7 bases line up with TRBD2. J gave up 12 bases and V 4 bases, and 22 bases lay outside the gene matches. CDR3 length: 17 amino acids. Germline CDR1 reads SGHNT; CDR2 reads YYREEE (reference sequence). CDR3 sequence reads: CASSPGHGAREILGQFF. DNA for the CDR3: TGTGCCAGCAGCCCCGGTCACGGGGCGCGGGAGATTTTAGGGCAGTTCTTC.